This T cell receptor beta chain was observed in a study of response to subunit inactivated influenza vaccine (dated by TCRdb to the late 2010s). At the level of the whole study: The study used deep quantitative T cell receptor repertoire profiling to track responses to a trivalent subunit inactivated influenza vaccine.

This specimen's time point label, interpreted: approximately 47 days after influenza vaccine administration. Study-level results and caveats: The authors proposed that each seasonal influenza vaccination may bring in only a limited number of new T cells.

Preparation of the library involved RT-PCR. Sequencing instrument: Illumina HiSeq 2500. In TCRdb, the public reads were trimmed at Q25 with fastp and aligned with MiXCR, with productive beta chains retained. Each entry is one CDR3 protein sequence, shown with its most common DNA and genes. The sample table holds about 520,000 distinct CDR3 sequences, of which approximately 10% were seen once. Approximately 12% of the sample comes from the top ten. This clonotype was detected only a few times. It has no known antigen specificity. The sample holds no much larger clone one base away, and base qualities are not on file. The sequence came from a man aged 50 to 59 who received an inactivated influenza vaccine. Donor details come from another sample of the same person, matched by shared clones. The sequences come from PBMCs from blood, collected more than 35 days after vaccination.

CDR3 sequence: CASSRMTGGTTEAFF. The base sequence is TGCGCCAGCAGCCGGATGACAGGGGGCACGACTGAAGCTTTCTTT. Recombination linked TRBV4-3 to TRBJ1-1, with TRBD1 identical over 10 junction bases. At the junction V is shortened by 4 bases and J by 5 bases; bases outside the gene matches: 7. The CDR3 covers 15 residues, taking in both the cysteine and the phenylalanine. Just CDR3 DNA is preserved here, 45 bases in frame from base 1. According to the germline V gene, CDR1 reads LGHNA and CDR2 reads YSLEER.